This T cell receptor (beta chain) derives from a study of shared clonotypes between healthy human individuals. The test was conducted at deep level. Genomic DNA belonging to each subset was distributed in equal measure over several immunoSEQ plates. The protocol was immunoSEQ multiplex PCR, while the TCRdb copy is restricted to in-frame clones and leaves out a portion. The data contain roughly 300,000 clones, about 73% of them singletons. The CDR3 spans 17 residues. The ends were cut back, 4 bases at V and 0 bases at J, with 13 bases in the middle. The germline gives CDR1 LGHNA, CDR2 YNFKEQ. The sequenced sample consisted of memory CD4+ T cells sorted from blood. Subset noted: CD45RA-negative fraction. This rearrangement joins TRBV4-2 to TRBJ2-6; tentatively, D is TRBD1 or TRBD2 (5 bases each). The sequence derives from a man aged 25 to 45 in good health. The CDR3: CASSPRDGASGANVLTF. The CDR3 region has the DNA TGTGCCAGCAGCCCCCGGGACGGAGCCTCTGGGGCCAACGTCCTGACTTTC.